One and the same sample provided the 7 T cell receptor beta chains below, sequenced in a study of T cells in localized non-small cell lung cancer. TCRdb's copy holds only in-frame clones and misses some; the assay was immunoSEQ multiplex PCR. The sample lists around 30,000 clones, roughly 75% occurring once. The source was peripheral blood, collected before any cancer treatment. All receptors come from a male donor aged 60 or over with stage III squamous cell lung carcinoma.

V is TRBV6-6 and J is TRBJ2-1; 11 bases fit TRBD2. V dropped 8 bases and J dropped 4; count of bases not matched to a gene: 4. This CDR3 spans 14 amino acids. Germline CDR1 reads MNHNY; CDR2 reads SVGAGI (reference sequence). The CDR3 sequence: CASSGTSGYNEQFF. In nucleotides, the CDR3 is TGTGCCAGCTCCGGGACTAGCGGTTACAATGAGCAGTTCTTC.

With regard to this clone: The germline gene is not matched at one end of the junction; a read error may be the cause. The V and J genes are TRBV28 and TRBJ1-5, with a tentative D call TRBD1 (6 bases). The V gene's germline CDR1 is MDHEN and CDR2 SYDVKM. This CDR3 is 18 amino acids long. Here the CDR3 reads CASGVTGHISYSNQPQHF. The CDR3 DNA reads TGCGCCTCGGGAGTTACAGGGCATATCTCTTATAGCAATCAGCCCCAGCATTTT.

The chain employs TRBV28 and TRBJ2-5; either TRBD1 or TRBD2 may fit D (5 bases each). CDR1 MDHEN and CDR2 SYDVKM come from the germline V gene. The V gene lost 6 bases and the J gene lost 9 bases, with 29 bases spanning the gap. The CDR3 extends over 17 amino acids. The chain's CDR3 is CASSLPPQAGARGAQYF. The CDR3 DNA reads TGTGCCAGCAGCCTTCCCCCCCAGGCAGGAGCAAGAGGGGCCCAGTACTTC.

The J gene is TRBJ1-1, the V gene TRBV4-2; 7 bases agree with TRBD1. Germline V lookup: CDR1 LGHNA, CDR2 YNFKEQ. There are 14 residues in the CDR3. V dropped 5 bases and J dropped 0; count of bases not matched to a gene: 3. CDR3 bases: TGTGCCAGCAGCTCACAGGGGATGAACACTGAAGCTTTCTTT. Translated, it gives CASSSQGMNTEAFF.

In its sample, this clone is medium-sized (0.01 to 0.1%). The V and J genes are TRBV29-1 and TRBJ2-4; unclear D gene. V gave up 6 bases and J gave up 11 bases, with 5 bases separating them. The CDR3 has 8 amino acids. Per the germline V gene, CDR1 is SQVTM and CDR2 is ANQGSEA. DNA of the CDR3: TGCAGCGTACCTCTTCAGTACTTC. Protein sequence: CSVPLQYF.

The rearrangement uses TRBV5-4 and TRBJ2-1; D possibly corresponds to TRBD2 (7 bases). Germline values: CDR1 SGHNT, CDR2 YYREEE (reference sequence). V lost 4 bases and J 4 bases, leaving 21 bases between the germline ends. The CDR3 consists of 17 residues. CDR3 nucleotide sequence: TGTGCCAGCAGCCTTCCCATTGCGGGGGCTACATACAATGAGCAGTTCTTC. Residues: CASSLPIAGATYNEQFF.

The chain carries TRBV5-1 and TRBJ1-1; a weak D match, TRBD1 (5 bases). CDR1 is SGHRS and CDR2 is YFSETQ in the germline V gene. Trimming took 7 bases from V and 7 from J, leaving 14 bases between them. CDR3 length: 12 residues. CDR3 nucleotides: TGCGCCAGCGGCAAGACAGCTTTTGAAGCTTTCTTT. This codes for CASGKTAFEAFF.